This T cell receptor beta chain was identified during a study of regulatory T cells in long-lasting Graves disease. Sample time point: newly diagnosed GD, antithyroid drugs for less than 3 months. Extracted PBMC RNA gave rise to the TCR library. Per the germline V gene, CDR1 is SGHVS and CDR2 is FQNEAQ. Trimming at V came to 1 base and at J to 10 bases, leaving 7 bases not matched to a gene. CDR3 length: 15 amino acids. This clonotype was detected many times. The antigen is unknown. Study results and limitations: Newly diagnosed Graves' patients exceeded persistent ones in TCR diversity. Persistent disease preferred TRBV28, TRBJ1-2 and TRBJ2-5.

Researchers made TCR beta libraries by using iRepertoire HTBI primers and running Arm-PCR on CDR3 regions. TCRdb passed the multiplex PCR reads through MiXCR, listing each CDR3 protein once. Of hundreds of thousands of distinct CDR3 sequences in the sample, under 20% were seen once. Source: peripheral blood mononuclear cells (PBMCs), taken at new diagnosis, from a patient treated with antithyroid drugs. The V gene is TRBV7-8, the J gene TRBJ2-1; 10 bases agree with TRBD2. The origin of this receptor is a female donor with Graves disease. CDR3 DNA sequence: TGTGCCAGCAGCTTAGTTCTAGCGGGAGTATACGAGCAGTTCTTC. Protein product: CASSLVLAGVYEQFF.